The entry that follows covers one TCR beta chain sequence. This record belongs to a study of shared clonotypes between healthy human individuals. Germline V gene sequence: CDR1 SEHNR, CDR2 FQNEAQ (reference sequence). The CDR3 totals 13 residues. V was pared by 5 bases and J by 6 bases, with 11 bases between. Clones were read by immunoSEQ multiplex PCR, and TCRdb kept only the in-frame ones, dropping some. In the table there are approximately 500,000 clones, around four fifths of which are singletons. The V call is TRBV7-9, the J call TRBJ1-5; D gene ambiguous. Material for sequencing was PBMCs. The clonotype comes from a woman between 40 and 50 years old in good health. Some clones in this sample may be carry-over from other donors' samples. The CDR3 bases are TGTGCCAGCAGCGTAGGGTCTGTTCAGCCCCAGCATTTT. Amino acid sequence: CASSVGSVQPQHF.